Listed below are T cell receptor beta chains from one sample, sequenced in a study of graft-versus-host responses after intestinal transplantation. The data were produced by immunoSEQ multiplex PCR, yet TCRdb's version contains in-frame clones alone and is incomplete. Of 600 or so clones listed, roughly three quarters are singletons. Sequences were derived from ileum tissue, sampled about 250 days after intestinal transplant. These receptors were obtained from a human patient who received an intestinal transplant, so some T cells may come from the graft donor. The CDR3 runs from the conserved cysteine through the conserved F or W. Fields, in order: D gene, V gene, J gene, clone size, CDR3 protein, CDR3 DNA. The D gene is left open where the match is weak. Clone size appears in some rows only: once, few, many, or a class for an expanded clone.

TRBD1	TRBV30	TRBJ1-1	.	CAWATGDLLTEAFF	TGTGCCTGGGCGACAGGGGATTTGCTCACTGAAGCTTTCTTT
TRBD1	TRBV4-3	TRBJ2-7	.	CASSQRTGREQYF	TGCGCCAGCAGCCAAAGGACAGGACGCGAGCAGTACTTC
.	TRBV7-9	TRBJ1-1	.	CASSLLTGNTEAFF	TGTGCCAGCAGCTTGCTGACAGGGAACACTGAAGCTTTCTTT
.	TRBV19	TRBJ1-5	.	CATHQRGLSNQPQHF	TGTGCCACGCATCAAAGGGGACTTAGCAATCAGCCCCAGCATTTT
TRBD2	TRBV6-1	TRBJ2-3	.	CASSELAGGPDTQYF	TGTGCCAGCAGTGAACTAGCGGGAGGGCCAGATACGCAGTATTTT
.	TRBV5-6	TRBJ2-7	.	CASSLVAARGVQYF	TGTGCCAGCAGCTTGGTGGCGGCACGTGGGGTGCAGTACTTC
TRBD1	TRBV6-6	TRBJ2-5	.	CASIQGAQETQYF	TGTGCCAGCATCCAGGGGGCTCAGGAGACCCAGTACTTC
.	TRBV13	TRBJ2-1	.	CASGTWVDEQFF	TGTGCCAGCGGGACGTGGGTGGATGAGCAGTTCTTC
.	TRBV2	TRBJ2-7	.	CASRRTDSSYEQYF	TGTGCCAGCAGACGGACAGACAGCTCCTACGAGCAGTACTTC
.	TRBV5-1	TRBJ2-1	.	CASSPGTGVFNEQFF	TGCGCCAGCAGCCCCGGGACGGGGGTTTTCAATGAGCAGTTCTTC
.	TRBV30	TRBJ2-7	.	CASSTGYGEQYF	TGTGCCTCCTCTACAGGGTACGGCGAGCAGTACTTC
TRBD1	TRBV10-1	TRBJ2-3	.	CASSQDRLSTDTQYF	TGCGCCAGCAGTCAGGACAGGCTCAGCACAGATACGCAGTATTTC
TRBD2	TRBV5-1	TRBJ2-1	.	CASSLPLAGFYNEQFF	TGCGCCAGCAGCTTGCCCCTAGCGGGATTCTACAATGAGCAGTTCTTC
TRBD1	TRBV5-1	TRBJ1-1	.	CASSQGAGGTEAFF	TGCGCCAGCAGCCAGGGGGCAGGGGGAACTGAAGCTTTCTTT
.	TRBV27	TRBJ2-1	.	CASSLFGLIGDNEQFF	TGTGCCAGCAGTTTATTCGGACTCATAGGCGACAATGAGCAGTTCTTC
.	TRBV7-6	TRBJ1-1	.	CASSSLGNTEAFF	TGTGCCAGCAGCTCGCTAGGGAACACTGAAGCTTTCTTT
.	TRBV10-3	TRBJ2-2	.	CAIRPRTGELFF	TGTGCCATCAGACCCCGGACCGGGGAGCTGTTTTTT
TRBD2	TRBV30	TRBJ2-3	.	CAWNLPGLAGGGGSTDTQYF	TGTGCCTGGAACTTACCGGGACTAGCGGGAGGAGGGGGTAGCACAGATACGCAGTATTTT
TRBD1	TRBV30	TRBJ2-3	.	CAWSPRGLPSDTQYF	TGTGCCTGGAGTCCCAGGGGGCTCCCCTCAGATACGCAGTATTTT
TRBD2	TRBV5-4	TRBJ2-1	.	CASSLGAGGPSEQFF	TGTGCCAGCAGCTTGGGAGCGGGAGGGCCGAGTGAGCAGTTCTTC
.	TRBV7-9	TRBJ2-7	.	CASSLGTSPSVYF	TGTGCCAGCAGCTTAGGGACCAGTCCTTCGGTGTACTTC
.	TRBV4-1	TRBJ2-1	.	CASSQRRAAGQLYNEQFF	TGCGCCAGCAGCCAAAGACGCGCCGCGGGACAGCTGTACAATGAGCAGTTCTTC
TRBD1	TRBV6-1	TRBJ2-5	.	CASGTGGGQGTQYF	TGTGCCAGCGGGACAGGGGGGGGTCAAGGGACCCAGTACTTC
TRBD2	TRBV6-5	TRBJ2-2	.	CASSYGREGPTGELFF	TGTGCCAGCAGTTACGGGCGGGAGGGCCCCACCGGGGAGCTGTTTTTT
.	TRBV5-4	TRBJ2-7	.	CASSLEPLSVAYEQYF	TGTGCCAGCAGCTTGGAACCCCTCAGCGTTGCCTACGAGCAGTACTTC
.	TRBV6-1	TRBJ2-1	.	CASSESEWGEQFF	TGTGCCAGCAGTGAGTCAGAATGGGGTGAGCAGTTCTTC
.	TRBV30	TRBJ1-1	.	CAWKGGDTEAFF	TGTGCCTGGAAAGGGGGGGACACTGAAGCTTTCTTT
.	TRBV20-1	TRBJ2-7	once	CSARSFVEQYF	TGCAGTGCTAGATCTTTTGTAGAGCAGTACTTC
TRBD2	TRBV7-9	TRBJ2-1	.	CASRPKGLAAYNEQFF	TGTGCCAGCAGACCAAAGGGACTAGCGGCGTACAATGAGCAGTTCTTC
.	TRBV6-1	TRBJ2-7	.	CASSEKGGSYEQYF	TGTGCCAGCAGTGAGAAGGGCGGCTCCTACGAGCAGTACTTC
.	TRBV25-1	TRBJ2-7	.	CASSRKQGLYEQYF	TGTGCCAGCAGTAGGAAACAGGGCCTCTACGAGCAGTACTTC
.	TRBV10-2	TRBJ2-7	few	CASSAGDAYEQYF	TGCGCCAGCAGTGCGGGAGATGCGTACGAGCAGTACTTC
TRBD1	TRBV18	TRBJ1-5	.	CASSRTGGRYSNQPQHF	TGTGCCAGCTCACGGACAGGGGGCCGATATAGCAATCAGCCCCAGCATTTT
.	TRBV4-1	TRBJ2-7	.	CASSPPGRHEQYF	TGCGCCAGCAGCCCCCCGGGGCGGCACGAGCAGTACTTC
.	TRBV5-6	TRBJ1-1	.	CASSPEGVTEAFF	TGTGCCAGCAGCCCCGAAGGGGTGACTGAAGCTTTCTTT
.	TRBV30	TRBJ1-1	.	CAWRLPLGAFF	TGTGCCTGGAGGCTCCCCCTAGGAGCTTTCTTT
TRBD1	TRBV11-1	TRBJ2-7	.	CASSLGDRAYEQYF	TGTGCCAGCAGCTTAGGGGACAGGGCCTACGAGCAGTACTTC
.	TRBV28	TRBJ2-7	.	CASRTQDEQYF	TGTGCCAGCAGAACACAGGATGAGCAGTACTTC
TRBD2	TRBV29-1	TRBJ2-2	.	CSVEGWAGVRTGELFF	TGCAGCGTTGAAGGATGGGCGGGAGTAAGGACCGGGGAGCTGTTTTTT
TRBD2	TRBV5-1	TRBJ2-3	.	CASNPGLAGNTDTQYF	TGCGCCAGCAACCCGGGACTAGCGGGGAACACAGATACGCAGTATTTT
.	TRBV6-1	TRBJ1-6	once	CASSEAETEYSPLHF	TGTGCCAGCAGTGAAGCAGAAACAGAATATTCACCCCTCCACTTT
.	TRBV7-8	TRBJ2-7	few	CASSLVVGSDSSYEQYF	TGTGCCAGCAGCTTAGTAGTAGGATCGGACAGCTCCTACGAGCAGTACTTC
TRBD2	TRBV6-5	TRBJ2-7	.	CASSQLAGESYEQHF	TGTGCCAGCAGTCAGCTAGCGGGAGAATCCTACGAGCAGCACTTC